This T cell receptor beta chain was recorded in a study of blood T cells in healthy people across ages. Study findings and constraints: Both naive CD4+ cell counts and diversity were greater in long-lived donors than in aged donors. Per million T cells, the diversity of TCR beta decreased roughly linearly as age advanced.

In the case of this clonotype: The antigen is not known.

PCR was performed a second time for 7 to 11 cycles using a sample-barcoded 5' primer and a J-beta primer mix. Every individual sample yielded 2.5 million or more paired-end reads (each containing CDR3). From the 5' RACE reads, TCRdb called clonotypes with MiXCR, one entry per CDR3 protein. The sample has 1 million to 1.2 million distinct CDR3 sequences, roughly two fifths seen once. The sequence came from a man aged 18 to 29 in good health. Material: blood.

CDR3 DNA: TGTGCCAGCAGCTTAGGGGAAGGGTACAATGAGCAGTTCTTC. The encoded protein is CASSLGEGYNEQFF. This chain uses TRBV7-7 with TRBJ2-1; D uncertain. Per the germline V gene, CDR1 is SSHAT and CDR2 is FNYEAQ (reference sequence). The CDR3 runs to 14 residues. Trimming shortened V by 1 base and J by 4 bases, and 8 bases separated the two germline ends.